This TCR beta chain is drawn from a study of T cells in Graves' hyperthyroidism and ophthalmopathy. The CDR3 regions of TCR beta were amplified from RNA transcripts. The primer set for the first-round RT-PCR of the TCR CDR3 was HTBI. TCRdb re-called the multiplex PCR reads through MiXCR, storing one row per CDR3 protein. This table has about 180,000 distinct CDR3 sequences, 15% to 20% appearing once. This clonotype was seen many times. The receptor comes from a woman in her forties or fifties with Graves' hyperthyroidism. The specimen was blood.

CDR3 residues: CASRSGGANTGELFF. In DNA form, the CDR3 reads TGTGCCAGCAGATCGGGGGGGGCGAACACCGGGGAGCTGTTTTTT. This chain connects TRBV7-9 to TRBJ2-2, with 8 bases matching TRBD2. With 6 bases clipped from V and 0 bases from J, the junction kept 3 bases outside the gene matches. CDR3 length: 15 residues. Germline V gene data show CDR1 as SEHNR and CDR2 as FQNEAQ (reference sequence).